One sample yielded the 9 T cell receptor beta chains listed below, sequenced in a study of shared clonotypes between healthy human individuals. CD45RO-negative CD8 cells positively selected for CCR7 made up the naive population, which excluded terminally differentiated effector memory CD45RA+ cells. Here immunoSEQ multiplex PCR was the method, and the copy in TCRdb shows in-frame clones only, minus some. The data hold about 2,100,000 clones, with roughly 91% observed a single time. Sequencing was carried out using naive CD8+ T cells from PBMCs. The receptor source for this set is a man between 18 and 35 years old in good health. Some clones in this sample may be carry-over from other donors' samples.

This clone was counted only a few times. The chain carries TRBV14 and TRBJ1-1, with no clear D. This CDR3 contains 15 residues. Trimming cost V 1 base and J 0 bases, with 9 bases left between them. The germline V gene encodes CDR1 SGHDN and CDR2 FVKESK. CDR3 in DNA: TGTGCCAGCAGCCAAGTTCGCCTCATGAACACTGAAGCTTTCTTT. Amino acids: CASSQVRLMNTEAFF.

The chain combines TRBV6-6 with TRBJ2-3; D is tentatively TRBD1 or TRBD2 (5 bases each). The germline V gene encodes CDR1 MNHNY and CDR2 SVGAGI (reference sequence). V lost 2 bases, J lost 2 bases, and 11 bases lay in between. The length of the CDR3 is 15 residues. CDR3 in amino acids: CASSYGAGATDTQYF. The CDR3 DNA sequence: TGTGCCAGCAGTTACGGGGCCGGGGCCACAGATACGCAGTATTTT.

The chain carries TRBV6-6 and TRBJ2-2, with D perhaps assigned TRBD1 or TRBD2 (5 bases each). V lost 2 bases and J lost 4, with 11 bases in between. Germline CDR1 MNHNY, CDR2 SVGAGI (reference sequence). CDR3 length equals 15 residues. CDR3 sequence: CASSYAGSGTGELFF. The DNA of the CDR3 is TGTGCCAGCAGTTACGCAGGGAGTGGCACCGGGGAGCTGTTTTTT.

The chain combines TRBV27 with TRBJ2-1, with a possible D match to TRBD2 (5 bases). CDR3 length: 15 residues. The V end was cut by 4 bases, the J end by 8 bases, with 18 bases between. Looked up from germline, CDR1 is MNHEY and CDR2 is SMNVEV (reference sequence). The CDR3 bases are TGTGCCAGCAGTTCTGGACTGGAAGTCTTAGATGAGCAGTTCTTC. Its translation: CASSSGLEVLDEQFF.

In its sample, this clone was seen once. Here the CDR3 DNA reads TGTGCCAGCAGCTTAGGTTTTCAGGGGGTAGGATCCTACGAGCAGTACTTC. Protein sequence: CASSLGFQGVGSYEQYF. The chain couples TRBV7-8 to TRBJ2-7; the match to TRBD1 covers 7 bases. V lost 1 base and J lost 1; bases outside the gene matches: 10. CDR1 SGHVS and CDR2 FQNEAQ come from the germline V gene. There are 17 residues in the CDR3.

The chain has TRBV5-1 and TRBJ2-1; D is unresolved. Germline lookup yields CDR1 SGHRS and CDR2 YFSETQ. The CDR3 runs to 12 residues. V lost 3 bases, J lost 10 bases, and 11 bases lay in between. DNA of the CDR3: TGCGCCAGCAGCTCGAGGCCCGACGAGCAGTTCTTC. Protein: CASSSRPDEQFF.

CDR3 sequence: CASRKWLTAITDTQYF. The CDR3 bases are TGTGCCAGCAGGAAGTGGCTAACAGCGATCACAGATACGCAGTATTTT. The genes are TRBV27 and TRBJ2-3; D not resolved. The CDR3 runs 16 residues. Between the trimmed V and J ends, which lost 6 bases and 2 bases, there was a span of 18 bases. Per germline, CDR1 MNHEY and CDR2 SMNVEV (reference sequence).

This chain links TRBV14 with TRBJ2-7; possibly TRBD1 or TRBD2 for D (6 bases each). The CDR3 is made up of 14 amino acids. Germline V gene lookup returns CDR1 SGHDN and CDR2 FVKESK. Trimming took 8 bases from V and 6 from J, leaving 20 bases between them. This chain's CDR3 is CASALISGAGEQYF. The CDR3 DNA reads TGTGCCAGCGCGTTAATTTCGGGGGCAGGCGAGCAGTACTTC.

The rearrangement uses TRBV4-3 and TRBJ2-7; 7 positions match TRBD2. From germline, CDR1 is LGHNA and CDR2 YSLEER. This CDR3 comprises 16 residues. The V gene end was trimmed by 3 bases and the J gene end by 3 bases; junction bases not matched to a gene: 11. This chain's CDR3 is CASSQASGVGGYEQYF. The CDR3 DNA reads as TGCGCCAGCAGCCAGGCTAGCGGAGTGGGGGGCTACGAGCAGTACTTC.